This T cell receptor beta chain derives from a study of cytomegalovirus exposure and HLA in healthy donors listed by TCRdb under 2017. Regarding the research as a whole: According to an earlier analysis of around 600 of the donors, about 180 million T cells yielded 95 million to 140 million unique TCR beta sequences and 250 to 350 Gb of sequence data. An early release that covered roughly 600 HLA-typed donors contained approximately 300 gigabases of sequencing data and 80 million or so unique TCR sequences. The genetic ancestry cluster associated with self-reported Caucasian donors included around 76% of the approximately 400 genotyped donors. The aim of the study was to test whether cataloging public T cell receptors could identify signatures of past pathogen exposure. The study profiled the T cell repertoires of hundreds of subjects by immunosequencing and related them to cytomegalovirus serostatus. Along with the approximately 650-subject first cohort, a separate validation cohort of some 130 different subjects was used. High-throughput TCR immunosequencing, statistical association of individual TCRs with disease status, and machine learning were combined to predict cytomegalovirus infection status. In a later analysis, previously published TCR beta repertoires from 550 to 750 donors were re-analyzed and high-resolution HLA genotyping was added so that TCR occurrence patterns could be studied. Rather than using new phenotypic data, the later analysis identified candidate immune exposures from TCR beta sequences and from how often those sequences occurred across donors. To decide whether each TCR beta V gene segment behaved as functional or pseudogenic, an earlier analysis of fewer than 750 of the donors relied on high-throughput TCR beta sequencing. Alongside the repertoire data, information on donor age, sex, ethnicity and CMV serostatus was compiled. Genome-wide SNP genotypes for about 55% of the roughly 670 donors were used in a later genetic analysis, which treated that subset as a discovery cohort. Every repertoire in the discovery cohort had been generated on one and the same sequencing platform. HLA typing included class I and class II loci at four-digit resolution. Typing coverage differed by locus: A, B, C, DRB1 and DQB1 were typed in roughly 620-640 donors, DQA1 in 500 to 550, DPA1 in 600 to 610, and DPB1 in roughly 470. Four or five DR-DQ haplotypes were handled as single units for association and clustering because linkage in the cohort was strong. Across about 380 genotyped donors of the cohort, an average of about 220,000 unique TCR beta nucleotide sequences per donor were sequenced, and roughly 18% of those sequences were non-productive. Study-wide conclusions, independent of this receptor: Only TCR beta chains were sequenced in this cohort, and the absence of alpha or paired-chain data limited detectable features. CMV serostatus was the only immune exposure information available for the cohort. The 87-base-pair reads could not distinguish some IMGT-functional V segments, including TRBV6-2 and TRBV6-3, so those segments were excluded. Linkage disequilibrium might explain the correlated functional status among segregating V segments, but an unknown experimental factor could not be excluded. In a later analysis, most CMV-associated TCR beta chains were found to appear HLA-restricted, with HLA associations seemingly driven largely by CMV exposure. A further reported finding was that TCR beta sequences accurately predicted the HLA-A and HLA-B alleles for most subjects in the first cohort. When HLA alleles, especially DR and DQ, strongly co-occurred, TCR associations were difficult to assign to individual alleles. According to a later genetic analysis, donors in an Asian-associated ancestry cluster had fewer N-insertions in productive TCRs than the roughly 670-donor mean. The presence/absence analyses assumed that sequencing depth was roughly uniform across donors, and that assumption may not be true. According to a later analysis, TCR association rates differed among HLA loci, with DRB1 alleles showing the most associated TCRs and HLA-C alleles showing the fewest. In a later analysis, HLA-associated TCR beta chains showed more clonal expansion and lower generation probabilities than non-associated chains that were equally common. The authors suggested that the approach could potentially be extended to other disease states and immunological phenotypes. Cytomegalovirus status was reported to be diagnosed by the classifier with high specificity and sensitivity in both the original and validation cohorts. A group of highly shared sequence variants was considered likely to be a technical artifact of the sequencing pipeline. In the study, approximately 150 TCR beta chains were listed as associated with cytomegalovirus. While some public TCRs were present in many individuals, most TCR sequences turned up only very rarely across donors. Because HLA typing was missing for some donors at each locus, association tests included only the typed subset. At a false discovery rate of 0.05, a later analysis linked approximately 18,000 TCR beta sequences to specific HLA alleles. In a later analysis, several top co-occurrence clusters were reported to appear linked to parvovirus B19, influenza, CMV and Epstein-Barr virus. In a later genetic analysis, a missense DCLRE1C variant was associated with V-gene and J-gene trimming of TCR beta chains, and the association was replicated in an independent cohort. A few of the identified cytomegalovirus-associated TCR beta chains were confirmed in vitro to be specific for cytomegalovirus antigens. Because counts were too low, about 18 rarely observed V segments, including chromosome 9 orphons, were excluded from the earlier analysis of 587 of the donors. An earlier analysis of around 540 of the donors showed that most TCR beta V segments appeared in productive rearrangements either about 87% or about 30% of the time, which broadly matched IMGT annotations.

The library was obtained by the immunoSEQ multiplex PCR assay. The multiplex PCR relied on a mix of 60 forward primers for TCR Vbeta segments and 13 reverse primers for TCR Jbeta segments. A multiplex PCR assay on genomic DNA amplified the CDR3 region of rearranged TCR beta genes. The Illumina HiSeq System was used to sequence the amplified TCR beta libraries as 87-base-pair reads. The source study handled its data this way. In a later analysis, some 80 million unique TCR beta chains were counted across the 500 to 850 repertoires, and around 11 million of these chains were shared by at least two donors. Raw reads were error-corrected and collapsed into unique sequences with a nearest-neighbor algorithm that merged closely related sequences to remove PCR and sequencing errors. To assign V, D and J gene segments, CDR3 sequences were aligned to IMGT reference sequences. For a sequence to be retained, a match of at least six nucleotides to both a V gene segment and a J gene segment was required. Rearrangements were called productive when the CDR3 lacked stop codons and stayed in frame with V and J; all others were non-productive. Following IMGT convention, CDR3 was defined as the stretch from the second conserved V-encoded cysteine up to the conserved J-encoded phenylalanine. In an earlier analysis of around 600 of the donors, sequences lacking an unambiguous match to a single V gene segment were excluded. An earlier analysis of a few hundred of the donors called V segments functional above 56.7% productive rearrangements and segregating when the between-donor standard deviation exceeded 5%. To diagnose cytomegalovirus status from the catalog of TCR beta chain sequences, a statistical classification framework was built. A later analysis assigned V and J genes by comparing TCR nucleotide sequences with IMGT/GENE-DB human TR gene sequences. In a later analysis, CDR3 sequences and most-parsimonious VDJ recombination scenarios were assigned using the TCRdist pipeline. In a later analysis, every TCR beta chain was defined by the combination of its CDR3 amino acid sequence and its V-gene family, and reads without a unique V-gene family were dropped. To address suspected cross-contamination and a sequencing artifact, a later analysis removed several hundred highly shared, low-generation-probability nucleotide sequences. A later analysis calculated a clonal expansion index for each public chain from normalized within-repertoire ranks of inferred template counts. In a later analysis, generation probabilities were computed using a VDJ recombination model fitted to out-of-frame rearrangements, and the results were checked against IGoR. Hypergeometric tests were used in a later analysis to score TCR-TCR, TCR-HLA and TCR-CMV co-occurrence, with a repertoire-size bias correction applied to the TCR pairs. In a later analysis, false discovery rates were estimated by permuting HLA or CMV assignments 20 times. In a later analysis, co-occurring TCRs were grouped using DBSCAN, and TCRdist sequence similarity was added for clustering within HLA-allele-positive subsets. For co-occurrence clustering, repertoires with fewer than 30,000 or more than 120,000 public chains were excluded, along with roughly 5 repertoires with anomalous nucleotide sharing. TCRdb took this table from immuneACCESS and kept in-frame rearrangements with V and J called. Such tables lack part of the clones; where checked against another copy, unresolved V genes explain under half of the gap, and the rest is unexplained. V and J calls and clone size are those listed in that table; D and trimming were worked out from the DNA. This sample's table contains 100,000 to 150,000 clones. 1.5% to 2% of the sample is in the top ten clones.

In total, 666 healthy bone marrow donors made up the cohort. At the time of sampling, every cohort member was nominally healthy, though immune exposures that went unrecorded were likely present. The donor tested CMV seropositive and was one of the 289 seropositive cohort members. Each donor provided a peripheral blood sample, and peripheral blood mononuclear cells were used for TCR beta sequencing. The Qiagen DNeasy Blood Extraction Kit was used to extract genomic DNA from the blood cell samples. CDR1 MNHEY and CDR2 SVGAGI are derived from the germline V gene. Including cysteine and phenylalanine, the CDR3 has 14 amino acids. Only the CDR3 DNA is retained, 42 bases long and in frame from the first base. Trimming accounts for 4 bases at V and 5 bases at J, while the number of junction bases matched to no gene is 7. With respect to this clone: Which antigen it targets is not known.

What was sequenced was PBMCs. The sequence was obtained from a middle-aged woman in good health and CMV-seropositive. The chain employs TRBV6-5 and TRBJ1-2; TRBD1 lines up with 7 middle nucleotides. The DNA sequence is as follows: TGTGCCAGCAGTTTCGGACAGGTCGAATATGGCTACACCTTC. It translates to CASSFGQVEYGYTF.